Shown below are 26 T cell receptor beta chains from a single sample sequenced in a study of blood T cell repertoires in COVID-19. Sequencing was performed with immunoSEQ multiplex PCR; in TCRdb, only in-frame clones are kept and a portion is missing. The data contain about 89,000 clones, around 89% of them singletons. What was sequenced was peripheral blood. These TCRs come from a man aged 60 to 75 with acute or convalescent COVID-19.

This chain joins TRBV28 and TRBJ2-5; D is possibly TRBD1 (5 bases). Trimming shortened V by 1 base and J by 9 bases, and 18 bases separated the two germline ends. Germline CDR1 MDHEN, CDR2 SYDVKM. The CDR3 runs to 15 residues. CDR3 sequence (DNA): TGTGCCAGCAGTTTATTCCCGGAACAAGAAGGGGCCCAGTACTTC. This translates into CASSLFPEQEGAQYF.

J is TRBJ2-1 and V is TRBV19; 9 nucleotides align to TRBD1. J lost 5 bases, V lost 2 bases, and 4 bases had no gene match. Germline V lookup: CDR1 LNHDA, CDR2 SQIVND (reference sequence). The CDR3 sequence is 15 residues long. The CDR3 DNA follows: TGTGCCAGTAGTATACAGACAGGGGGGGACAATGAGCAGTTCTTC. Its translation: CASSIQTGGDNEQFF.

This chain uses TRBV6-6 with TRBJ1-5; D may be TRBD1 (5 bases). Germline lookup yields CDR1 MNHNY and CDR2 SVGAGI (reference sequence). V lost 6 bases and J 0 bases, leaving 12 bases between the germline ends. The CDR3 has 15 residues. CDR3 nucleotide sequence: TGTGCCAGCAGACCCCGACAGCTTAGCAATCAGCCCCAGCATTTT. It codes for CASRPRQLSNQPQHF.

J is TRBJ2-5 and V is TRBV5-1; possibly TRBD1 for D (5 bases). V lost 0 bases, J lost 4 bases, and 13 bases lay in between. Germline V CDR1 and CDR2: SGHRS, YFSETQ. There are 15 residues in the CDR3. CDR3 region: CASSLAGNLGETQYF. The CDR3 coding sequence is TGCGCCAGCAGCTTGGCAGGGAACCTGGGAGAGACCCAGTACTTC.

The CDR3 DNA follows: TGCGCCAGCAGCCAAGAGGTCCAGAGTGCGGGTTCCTACAATGAGCAGTTCTTC. Translation gives CASSQEVQSAGSYNEQFF. V usage is TRBV4-1 and J usage is TRBJ2-1, with D possibly being TRBD2 (5 bases). From germline, CDR1 is MGHRA and CDR2 YSYEKL. V lost 0 bases and J 1 base, leaving 16 bases between the germline ends. The CDR3 sequence is 18 residues long.

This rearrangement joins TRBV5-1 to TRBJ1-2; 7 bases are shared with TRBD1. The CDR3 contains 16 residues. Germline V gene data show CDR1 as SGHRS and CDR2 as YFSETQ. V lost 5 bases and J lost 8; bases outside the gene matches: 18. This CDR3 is CASSPPNPGQLFGYTF. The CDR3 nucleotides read TGCGCCAGCAGTCCACCTAATCCGGGACAGCTGTTCGGCTACACCTTC.

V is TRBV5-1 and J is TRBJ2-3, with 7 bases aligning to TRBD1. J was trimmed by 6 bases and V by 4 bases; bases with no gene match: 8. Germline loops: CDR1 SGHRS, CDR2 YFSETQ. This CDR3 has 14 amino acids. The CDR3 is CASSQGQVGDTQYF. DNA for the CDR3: TGCGCCAGCAGCCAAGGACAGGTCGGGGATACGCAGTATTTT.

This CDR3 reads CASSVALGAGYEQYF. CDR3 nucleotide sequence: TGTGCCAGCAGCGTAGCTCTGGGGGCAGGCTACGAGCAGTACTTC. The V gene is TRBV9, the J gene TRBJ2-7, with a tentative D call TRBD1 (6 bases). This CDR3 contains 15 residues. Trimming stripped 0 bases from V and 3 bases from J, with 13 bases between. Germline lookup yields CDR1 SGDLS and CDR2 YYNGEE.

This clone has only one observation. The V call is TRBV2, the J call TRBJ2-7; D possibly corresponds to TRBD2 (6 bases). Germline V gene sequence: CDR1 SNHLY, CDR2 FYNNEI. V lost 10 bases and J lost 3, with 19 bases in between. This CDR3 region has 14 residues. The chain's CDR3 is CAILDGGVGYEQYF. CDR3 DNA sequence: TGTGCCATTTTGGACGGGGGAGTTGGCTACGAGCAGTACTTC. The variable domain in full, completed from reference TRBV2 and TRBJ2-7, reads EPEVTQTPSHQVTQMGQEVILRCVPISNHLYFYWYRQILGQKVEFLVSFYNNEISEKSEIFDDQFSVERPDGSNFTLKIRSTKLEDSAMYFCAILDGGVGYEQYFGPGTRLTVT.

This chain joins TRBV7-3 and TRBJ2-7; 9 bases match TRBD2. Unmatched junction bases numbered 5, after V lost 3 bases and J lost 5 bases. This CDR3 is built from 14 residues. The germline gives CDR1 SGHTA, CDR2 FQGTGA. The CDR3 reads CASSFNGLANEQYF. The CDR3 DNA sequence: TGTGCCAGCAGCTTTAACGGACTAGCGAACGAGCAGTACTTC.

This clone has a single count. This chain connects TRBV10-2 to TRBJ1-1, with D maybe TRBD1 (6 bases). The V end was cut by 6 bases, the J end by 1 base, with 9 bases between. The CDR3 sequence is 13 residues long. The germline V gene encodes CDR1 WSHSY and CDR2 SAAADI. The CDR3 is CASSPTGNTEAFF. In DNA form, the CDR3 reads TGCGCCAGCAGCCCGACAGGGAACACTGAAGCTTTCTTT.

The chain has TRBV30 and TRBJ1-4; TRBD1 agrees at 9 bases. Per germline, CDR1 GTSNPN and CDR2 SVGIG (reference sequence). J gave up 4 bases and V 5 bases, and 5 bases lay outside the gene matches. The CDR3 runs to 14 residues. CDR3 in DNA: TGTGCCTGGGGGACAGGGATACTTAATGAAAAACTGTTTTTT. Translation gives CAWGTGILNEKLFF.

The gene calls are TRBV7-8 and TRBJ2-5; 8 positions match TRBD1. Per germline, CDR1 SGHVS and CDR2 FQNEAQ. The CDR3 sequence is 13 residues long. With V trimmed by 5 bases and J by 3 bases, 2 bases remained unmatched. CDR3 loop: CASSAGQEETQYF. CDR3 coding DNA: TGTGCCAGCAGCGCGGGACAGGAAGAGACCCAGTACTTC.

CDR3 nucleotide sequence: TGTGCCAGCTCACCAAGTGTCGGAGTTTTAGGCTACACCTTC. Translation: CASSPSVGVLGYTF. The chain has TRBV18 and TRBJ1-2; D remains unclear. The germline CDR1 and CDR2 sequences are KGHSH and LQKENI. This CDR3 spans 14 amino acids. The V end was cut by 2 bases, the J end by 8 bases, with 15 bases between. Variable domain in full (rest from reference TRBV18 and TRBJ1-2): NAGVMQNPRHLVRRRGQEARLRCSPMKGHSHVYWYRQLPEEGLKFMVYLQKENIIDESGMPKERFSAEFPKEGPSILRIQQVVRGDSAAYFCASSPSVGVLGYTFGSGTRLTVV.

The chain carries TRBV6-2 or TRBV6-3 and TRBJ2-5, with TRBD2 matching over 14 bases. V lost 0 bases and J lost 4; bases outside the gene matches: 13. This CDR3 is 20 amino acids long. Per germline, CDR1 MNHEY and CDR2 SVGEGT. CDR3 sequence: CASSYSRSPTSGGARETQYF. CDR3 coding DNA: TGTGCCAGCAGTTACTCAAGATCGCCGACTAGCGGGGGGGCCCGAGAGACCCAGTACTTC.

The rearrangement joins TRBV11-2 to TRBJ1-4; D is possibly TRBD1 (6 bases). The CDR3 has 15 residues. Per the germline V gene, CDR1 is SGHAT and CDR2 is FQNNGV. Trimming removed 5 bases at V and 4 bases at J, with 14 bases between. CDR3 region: CASSRPTDSNEKLFF. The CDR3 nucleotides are TGTGCCAGCAGCCGCCCCACGGACAGTAATGAAAAACTGTTTTTT.

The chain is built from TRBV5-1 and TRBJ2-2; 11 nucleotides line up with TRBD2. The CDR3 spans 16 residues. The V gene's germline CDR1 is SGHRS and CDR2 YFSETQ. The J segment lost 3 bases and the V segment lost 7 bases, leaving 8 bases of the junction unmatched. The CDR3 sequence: CASYGSGRGDTGELFF. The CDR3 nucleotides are TGCGCCAGCTATGGTAGCGGGAGGGGAGACACCGGGGAGCTGTTTTTT.

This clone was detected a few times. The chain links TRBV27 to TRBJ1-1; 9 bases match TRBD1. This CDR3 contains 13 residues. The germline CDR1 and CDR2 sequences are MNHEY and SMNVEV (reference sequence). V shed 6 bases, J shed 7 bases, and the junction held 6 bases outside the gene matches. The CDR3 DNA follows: TGTGCCAGCAGGGGACAGGGAGAATATGAAGCTTTCTTT. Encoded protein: CASRGQGEYEAFF.

The CDR3 spells CATQLTAGTDTQYF. The CDR3 DNA sequence: TGTGCCACCCAGCTTACCGCGGGCACAGATACGCAGTATTTT. This chain links TRBV7-3 with TRBJ2-3; no clear D. Trimming pared 10 bases from V and 1 base from J, leaving 15 bases between. The germline V gene has CDR1 SGHTA and CDR2 FQGTGA. This CDR3 is built from 14 residues.

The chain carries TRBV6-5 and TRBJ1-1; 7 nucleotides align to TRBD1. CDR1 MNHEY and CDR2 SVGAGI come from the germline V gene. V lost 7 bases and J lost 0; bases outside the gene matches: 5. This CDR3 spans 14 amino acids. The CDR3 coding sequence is TGTGCCAGCAAAGGACAGGCCATGAACACTGAAGCTTTCTTT. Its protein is CASKGQAMNTEAFF.

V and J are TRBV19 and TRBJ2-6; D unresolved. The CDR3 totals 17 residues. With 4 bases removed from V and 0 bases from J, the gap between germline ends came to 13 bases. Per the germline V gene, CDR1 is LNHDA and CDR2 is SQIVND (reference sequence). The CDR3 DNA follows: TGTGCCAGTAGTACCTCCGGTCGTTACTCTGGGGCCAACGTCCTGACTTTC. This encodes CASSTSGRYSGANVLTF.

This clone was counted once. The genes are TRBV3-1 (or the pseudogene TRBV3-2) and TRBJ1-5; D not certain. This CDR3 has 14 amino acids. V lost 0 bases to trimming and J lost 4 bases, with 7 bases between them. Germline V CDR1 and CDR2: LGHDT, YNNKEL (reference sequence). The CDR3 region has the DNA TGTGCCAGCAGCCAAGATGGCAGAAATCAGCCCCAGCATTTT. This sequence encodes CASSQDGRNQPQHF.

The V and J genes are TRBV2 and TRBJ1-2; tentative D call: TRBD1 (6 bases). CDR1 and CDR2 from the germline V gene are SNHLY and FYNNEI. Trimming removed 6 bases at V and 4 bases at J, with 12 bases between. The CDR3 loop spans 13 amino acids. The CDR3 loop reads CASRPQGFYGYTF. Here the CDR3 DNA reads TGTGCCAGCAGACCACAGGGCTTCTATGGCTACACCTTC.

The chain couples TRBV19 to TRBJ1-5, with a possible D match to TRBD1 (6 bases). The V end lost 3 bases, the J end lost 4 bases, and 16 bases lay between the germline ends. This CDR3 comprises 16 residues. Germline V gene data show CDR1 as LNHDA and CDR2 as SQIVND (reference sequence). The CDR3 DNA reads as TGTGCCAGTAGTATTTATGGCGGGGGCAAAAATCAGCCCCAGCATTTT. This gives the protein CASSIYGGGKNQPQHF. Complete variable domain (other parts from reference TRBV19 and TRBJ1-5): DGGITQSPKYLFRKEGQNVTLSCEQNLNHDAMYWYRQDPGQGLRLIYYSQIVNDFQKGDIAEGYSVSREKKESFPLTVTSAQKNPTAFYLCASSIYGGGKNQPQHFGDGTRLSIL.

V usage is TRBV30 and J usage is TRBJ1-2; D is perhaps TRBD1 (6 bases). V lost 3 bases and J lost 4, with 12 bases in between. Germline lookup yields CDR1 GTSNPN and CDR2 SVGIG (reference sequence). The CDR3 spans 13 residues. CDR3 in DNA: TGTGCCTGGAGGGAACAGGGAATCTATGGCTACACCTTC. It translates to CAWREQGIYGYTF.

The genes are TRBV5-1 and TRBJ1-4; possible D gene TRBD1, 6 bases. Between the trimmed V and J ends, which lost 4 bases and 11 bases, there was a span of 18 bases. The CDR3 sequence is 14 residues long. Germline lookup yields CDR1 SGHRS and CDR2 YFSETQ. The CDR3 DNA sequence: TGCGCCAGCAGCGTCGACAGGTGGATTGGGAAACTGTTTTTT. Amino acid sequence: CASSVDRWIGKLFF.